A selection of T cell receptor beta chains follows, all from one sample in a study of Ad26.COV2.S vaccination and SARS-CoV-2 variants. Only in-frame clones appear in the TCRdb table, and some are missing; sequencing was by immunoSEQ multiplex PCR. The sample comprises 360,000 or so clones, approximately 89% of which are singletons, and 1.5% to 2% rests with the top ten. The material was peripheral blood, obtained in a trial of Ad26.COV2.S vaccine versus placebo. Receptors originate from a person aged 18-65 years who received the Ad26.COV2.S COVID-19 vaccine or a placebo. The CDR3 runs from the conserved cysteine through the conserved F or W. Each record gives: CDR3 protein, CDR3 DNA, clone size, J gene, V gene, D gene. The D gene is left open where the match is weak. Only some rows state a clone size, as once, few, many or a class for expanded clones.

CDR3 protein: CASSLADYEQYF
CDR3 DNA: TGTGCCAGCAGTTTAGCTGACTACGAGCAGTACTTC
clone size: -
J gene: TRBJ2-7
V gene: TRBV12-3/TRBV12-4
D gene: -

CDR3 protein: CASSPRSGEGSPLHF
CDR3 DNA: TGTGCCAGCTCACCACGGTCGGGGGAAGGGTCACCCCTCCACTTT
clone size: -
J gene: TRBJ1-6
V gene: TRBV18
D gene: -

CDR3 protein: CASSPRRRSSYEQYF
CDR3 DNA: TGTGCCAGCAGCCCACGACGGAGGAGCTCCTACGAGCAGTACTTC
clone size: few
J gene: TRBJ2-7
V gene: TRBV7-6
D gene: -

CDR3 protein: CASKDILNTEAFF
CDR3 DNA: TGCGCCAGCAAGGACATCCTGAACACTGAAGCTTTCTTT
clone size: -
J gene: TRBJ1-1
V gene: TRBV5-1
D gene: -

CDR3 protein: CSVEDGGPQRSYNEQFF
CDR3 DNA: TGCAGCGTTGAAGACGGGGGTCCCCAACGCAGCTACAATGAGCAGTTCTTC
clone size: once
J gene: TRBJ2-1
V gene: TRBV29-1
D gene: -

CDR3 protein: CASSQGGDRSSYNSPLHF
CDR3 DNA: TGTGCCAGCAGCCAAGGCGGGGACAGAAGCTCCTATAATTCACCCCTCCACTTT
clone size: few
J gene: TRBJ1-6
V gene: TRBV14
D gene: TRBD1

CDR3 protein: CASSLGDRTITDTQYF
CDR3 DNA: TGTGCCAGCAGCTTAGGGGACAGAACCATCACAGATACGCAGTATTTT
clone size: -
J gene: TRBJ2-3
V gene: TRBV7-9
D gene: TRBD1

CDR3 protein: CASSQGDRIYGYTF
CDR3 DNA: TGTGCCAGCAGCCAGGGGGACAGAATCTATGGCTACACCTTC
clone size: -
J gene: TRBJ1-2
V gene: TRBV3-1/TRBV3-2
D gene: TRBD1

CDR3 protein: CSVQPGRGTNTEAFF
CDR3 DNA: TGCAGCGTTCAGCCGGGGAGGGGGACGAACACTGAAGCTTTCTTT
clone size: -
J gene: TRBJ1-1
V gene: TRBV29-1
D gene: -

CDR3 protein: CATSRAGQGSYEQYF
CDR3 DNA: TGTGCCACCAGCAGAGCGGGACAGGGCTCCTACGAGCAGTACTTC
clone size: -
J gene: TRBJ2-7
V gene: TRBV15
D gene: TRBD1

CDR3 protein: CASSSQGQTQYF
CDR3 DNA: TGTGCCAGCAGTTCCCAGGGGCAGACCCAGTACTTC
clone size: -
J gene: TRBJ2-5
V gene: TRBV6-1
D gene: -

CDR3 protein: CASSLRQGAPEAFF
CDR3 DNA: TGTGCCAGCAGCTTGAGGCAGGGGGCCCCTGAAGCTTTCTTT
clone size: -
J gene: TRBJ1-1
V gene: TRBV5-4
D gene: TRBD1

CDR3 protein: CASRIDKAMNTEAFF
CDR3 DNA: TGTGCCAGCAGGATAGACAAGGCCATGAACACTGAAGCTTTCTTT
clone size: -
J gene: TRBJ1-1
V gene: TRBV6-4
D gene: -

CDR3 protein: CASSLVGTGKKETQYF
CDR3 DNA: TGTGCCAGCAGCTTGGTAGGGACAGGTAAAAAAGAGACCCAGTACTTC
clone size: -
J gene: TRBJ2-5
V gene: TRBV5-4
D gene: TRBD1

CDR3 protein: CASSRLAGGPYEQYF
CDR3 DNA: TGCGCCAGCAGCCGACTAGCGGGAGGGCCCTACGAGCAGTACTTC
clone size: once
J gene: TRBJ2-7
V gene: TRBV5-1
D gene: TRBD2

CDR3 protein: CASSVEGRETQYF
CDR3 DNA: TGTGCCAGCAGCGTAGAGGGGCGAGAGACCCAGTACTTC
clone size: -
J gene: TRBJ2-5
V gene: TRBV9
D gene: -

CDR3 protein: CATSAREGPPGSQYF
CDR3 DNA: TGTGCCACCAGTGCGCGGGAGGGCCCTCCCGGGTCGCAGTATTTT
clone size: once
J gene: TRBJ2-3
V gene: TRBV15
D gene: TRBD2

CDR3 protein: CASHAYEQYF
CDR3 DNA: TGTGCCAGCCACGCCTACGAGCAGTACTTC
clone size: -
J gene: TRBJ2-7
V gene: TRBV6-4
D gene: -

CDR3 protein: CASRLPGQGPYEQYF
CDR3 DNA: TGTGCCAGCAGACTCCCGGGACAGGGGCCCTACGAGCAGTACTTC
clone size: -
J gene: TRBJ2-7
V gene: TRBV6-5
D gene: TRBD1

CDR3 protein: CASSGPGSYGYTF
CDR3 DNA: TGTGCCAGCAGTGGCCCCGGGAGCTATGGCTACACCTTC
clone size: -
J gene: TRBJ1-2
V gene: TRBV6-2/TRBV6-3
D gene: -

CDR3 protein: CASSLGVGRAIDTQYF
CDR3 DNA: TGTGCCAGCAGTTTAGGGGTCGGGAGGGCCATAGATACGCAGTATTTT
clone size: few
J gene: TRBJ2-3
V gene: TRBV28
D gene: TRBD2

CDR3 protein: CASSMAGAGNTIYF
CDR3 DNA: TGTGCCAGTAGTATGGCGGGCGCTGGAAACACCATATATTTT
clone size: few
J gene: TRBJ1-3
V gene: TRBV19
D gene: -

CDR3 protein: CAWSVSSGNTIYF
CDR3 DNA: TGTGCCTGGAGTGTAAGCTCTGGAAACACCATATATTTT
clone size: -
J gene: TRBJ1-3
V gene: TRBV30
D gene: -

CDR3 protein: CASSRALTGAYEQYF
CDR3 DNA: TGTGCCAGCAGCCGAGCTTTGACAGGGGCCTACGAGCAGTACTTC
clone size: -
J gene: TRBJ2-7
V gene: TRBV14
D gene: TRBD1

CDR3 protein: CASSVATNSEEQYF
CDR3 DNA: TGTGCCAGCAGCGTAGCTACGAACAGCGAAGAGCAGTACTTC
clone size: -
J gene: TRBJ2-7
V gene: TRBV9
D gene: -

CDR3 protein: CASSPPGLAGSTDTQYF
CDR3 DNA: TGTGCCAGCAGCCCGCCCGGACTAGCGGGGAGCACAGATACGCAGTATTTT
clone size: -
J gene: TRBJ2-3
V gene: TRBV7-2
D gene: TRBD2

CDR3 protein: CASSRAGPSYNEQFF
CDR3 DNA: TGTGCCAGCAGCCGAGCGGGTCCTTCCTACAATGAGCAGTTCTTC
clone size: -
J gene: TRBJ2-1
V gene: TRBV13
D gene: -

CDR3 protein: CASSVGVQQETQYF
CDR3 DNA: TGTGCCAGCAGCGTAGGGGTGCAACAAGAGACCCAGTACTTC
clone size: -
J gene: TRBJ2-5
V gene: TRBV9
D gene: -

CDR3 protein: CATSRVAEGYYGYTF
CDR3 DNA: TGTGCCACCAGCAGAGTCGCAGAGGGTTACTATGGCTACACCTTC
clone size: -
J gene: TRBJ1-2
V gene: TRBV15
D gene: -

CDR3 protein: CASSHEPTDTQYF
CDR3 DNA: TGTGCCAGCAGCCATGAGCCCACAGATACGCAGTATTTT
clone size: few
J gene: TRBJ2-3
V gene: TRBV9
D gene: -

CDR3 protein: CASRKGQALNQPQHF
CDR3 DNA: TGTGCCAGCAGAAAGGGACAGGCCCTCAATCAGCCCCAGCATTTT
clone size: -
J gene: TRBJ1-5
V gene: TRBV2
D gene: TRBD1

CDR3 protein: CASSDRDGYEQYF
CDR3 DNA: TGTGCCAGCAGCGACCGGGACGGCTACGAGCAGTACTTC
clone size: -
J gene: TRBJ2-7
V gene: TRBV11-3
D gene: -

CDR3 protein: CASSLEGRTWGGYTF
CDR3 DNA: TGTGCCAGCAGCTTAGAAGGGAGGACCTGGGGGGGCTACACCTTC
clone size: -
J gene: TRBJ1-2
V gene: TRBV7-9
D gene: -

CDR3 protein: CASSPNVGGGRTYEQYF
CDR3 DNA: TGTGCCAGTAGCCCCAATGTTGGAGGGGGACGAACCTACGAGCAGTACTTC
clone size: -
J gene: TRBJ2-7
V gene: TRBV19
D gene: -

CDR3 protein: CASSFTGRETQYF
CDR3 DNA: TGTGCCAGCAGTTTTACAGGGAGAGAGACCCAGTACTTC
clone size: -
J gene: TRBJ2-5
V gene: TRBV6-5
D gene: -

CDR3 protein: CASSWGGAGYEQYF
CDR3 DNA: TGTGCCAGCTCGTGGGGGGGCGCGGGCTACGAGCAGTACTTC
clone size: -
J gene: TRBJ2-7
V gene: TRBV28
D gene: -

CDR3 protein: CASRGTSGRIGEQFF
CDR3 DNA: TGTGCCAGTAGGGGGACTAGCGGGAGGATCGGTGAGCAGTTCTTC
clone size: -
J gene: TRBJ2-1
V gene: TRBV19
D gene: TRBD2

CDR3 protein: CASNLGLGETQYF
CDR3 DNA: TGTGCCAGCAACCTGGGGCTAGGAGAGACCCAGTACTTC
clone size: -
J gene: TRBJ2-5
V gene: TRBV2
D gene: -

CDR3 protein: CASSPSSDTQYF
CDR3 DNA: TGTGCCAGCAGTCCGTCATCAGATACGCAGTATTTT
clone size: -
J gene: TRBJ2-3
V gene: TRBV7-9
D gene: -